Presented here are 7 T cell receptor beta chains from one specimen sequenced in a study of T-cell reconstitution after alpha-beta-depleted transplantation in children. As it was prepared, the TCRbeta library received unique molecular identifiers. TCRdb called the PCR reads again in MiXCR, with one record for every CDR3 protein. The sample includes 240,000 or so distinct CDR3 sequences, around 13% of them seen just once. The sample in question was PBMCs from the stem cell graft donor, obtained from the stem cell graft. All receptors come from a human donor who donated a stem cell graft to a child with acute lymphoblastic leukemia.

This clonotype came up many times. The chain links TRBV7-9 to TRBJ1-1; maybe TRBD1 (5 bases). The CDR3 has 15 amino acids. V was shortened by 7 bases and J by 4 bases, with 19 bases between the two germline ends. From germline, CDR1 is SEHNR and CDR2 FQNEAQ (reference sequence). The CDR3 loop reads CASNQDGIRGTEAFF. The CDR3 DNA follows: TGTGCCAGCAATCAGGACGGCATAAGGGGCACTGAAGCTTTCTTT.

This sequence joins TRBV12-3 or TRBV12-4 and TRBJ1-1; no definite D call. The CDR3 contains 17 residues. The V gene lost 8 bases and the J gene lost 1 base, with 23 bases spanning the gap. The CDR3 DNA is TGTGCCAGCCCCTCTCCAGTTGGCCTTCTTCAGAACACTGAAGCTTTCTTT. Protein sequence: CASPSPVGLLQNTEAFF.

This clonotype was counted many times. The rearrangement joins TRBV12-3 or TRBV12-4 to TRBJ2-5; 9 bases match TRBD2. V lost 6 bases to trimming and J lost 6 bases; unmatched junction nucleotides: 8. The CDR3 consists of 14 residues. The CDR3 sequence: CASRIAGATKTQYF. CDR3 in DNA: TGTGCCAGCAGAATAGCGGGGGCAACGAAGACCCAGTACTTC.

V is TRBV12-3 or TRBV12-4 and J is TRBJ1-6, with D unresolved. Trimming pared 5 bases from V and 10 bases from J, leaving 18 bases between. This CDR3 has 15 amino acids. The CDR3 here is CASSAPAGANSPLHF. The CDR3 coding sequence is TGTGCCAGCAGTGCCCCGGCAGGCGCCAACTCACCCCTCCACTTT.

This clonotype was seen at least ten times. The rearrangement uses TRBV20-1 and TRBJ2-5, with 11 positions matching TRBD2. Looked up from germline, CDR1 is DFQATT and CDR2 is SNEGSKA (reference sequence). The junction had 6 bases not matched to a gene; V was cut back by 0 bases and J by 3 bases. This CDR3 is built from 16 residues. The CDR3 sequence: CSAREWTSGPKETQYF. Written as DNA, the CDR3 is TGCAGTGCTAGAGAATGGACTAGCGGGCCCAAAGAGACCCAGTACTTC.

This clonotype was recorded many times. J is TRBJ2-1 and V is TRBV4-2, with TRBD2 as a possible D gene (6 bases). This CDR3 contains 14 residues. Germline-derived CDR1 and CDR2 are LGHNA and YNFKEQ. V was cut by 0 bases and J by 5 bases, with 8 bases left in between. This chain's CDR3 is CASSQDLANNEQFF. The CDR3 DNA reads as TGTGCCAGCAGCCAAGATCTAGCGAACAATGAGCAGTTCTTC.

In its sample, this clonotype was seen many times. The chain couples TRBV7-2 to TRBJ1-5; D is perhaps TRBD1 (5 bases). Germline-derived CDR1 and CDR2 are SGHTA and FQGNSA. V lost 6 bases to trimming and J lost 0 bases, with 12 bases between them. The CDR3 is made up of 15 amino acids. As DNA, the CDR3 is TGTGCCAGCAGTATATCAGGGAATAGCAATCAGCCCCAGCATTTT. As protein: CASSISGNSNQPQHF.